This T cell receptor beta chain comes out of a study of Graves' ophthalmopathy and Graves' hyperthyroidism (dated by TCRdb to the late 2010s). Regarding the research as a whole: A patient counted as having stable hyperthyroidism if there was no progression to ophthalmopathy within 18 months of follow-up. The study used signatures of the TCR beta repertoire to tell Graves' ophthalmopathy apart from Graves' hyperthyroidism and to predict which patients would progress to ophthalmopathy. In total, 135 blood samples were TCR-sequenced: around 42 ophthalmopathy, some 75 hyperthyroidism and about 17 hyperthyroidism-to-ophthalmopathy patients. To explore V-J signatures distinguishing ophthalmopathy from hyperthyroidism, a discovery set of about a hundred patients (roughly 42 ophthalmopathy, around 55 stable hyperthyroidism) was enrolled. The independent validation cohort included 18 hyperthyroidism patients plus 17 patients who later progressed from hyperthyroidism to ophthalmopathy. In several hyperthyroidism patients, the T-cell repertoire of thyroid tissue was compared with the T-cell repertoire of blood. Following sampling, methimazole starting at 30 mg daily was administered to hyperthyroidism patients, and high-dose intravenous methylprednisolone was administered to ophthalmopathy patients. Study-wide conclusions, independent of this receptor: Most of the expanded thyroid clonotypes with a frequency above 0.001 were also detected in blood, and it was suggested that the thyroid immune response may be reflected by blood repertoires. In validation, the model predicted ophthalmopathy progression with about 71% sensitivity and approximately 72% specificity; some twelve predicted patients were CT-confirmed with GO in a median of 6.5 months. Sample size was not predetermined statistically, and investigators were not blinded to group allocation. In cross-validation, the 13-signature model distinguished ophthalmopathy from stable hyperthyroidism with about 90% sensitivity and about 81% specificity, while in the test set the corresponding values were about 80% and 75%.

For repertoire sequencing, the TCR beta CDR3 regions were amplified from RNA transcripts. The first round was an RT-PCR using HTBI primers with the Qiagen OneStep RT-PCR kit, and this first round was followed by a second-round multiplex PCR, then size selection and purification. Sequencing of the libraries was carried out on an Illumina HiSeq2000 in paired-end mode with 100 bp reads. The authors' pipeline ran thus. SOAPnuke was used to process the reads, removing any read that contained adapters or uncalled bases, had a mean Phred below 15, or lacked an exact match to the constant primer or identifier. COPE v1.2.5 was used to merge high-quality paired reads. Each unique nucleotide sequence was treated as a clonotype, and MiTCR v1.1 was used to align the clonotypes to the IMGT TRB V, D and J references. Analysis was restricted to V-J combinations with a frequency above 0.0001, which covered roughly 99% of repertoires. A TCR clonal expansion and chaos score per V-J combination was defined as the ratio of F50 clonal expansion to chaos observed in the TCRdist matrix. Welch's t-statistics and random forest were used to reduce features to about 13 V-J combinations, which were fed into a naive Bayes classifier. Thyroid-blood repertoire similarity was quantified with the Morisita-Horn index. The public reads were reanalyzed by TCRdb: fastp trimming at Q25, MiXCR alignment, in-frame beta chains only. Duplicate CDR3 protein sequences are folded into a single record with the most common DNA and genes. The V and J calls come from TCRdb's annotation, not from the publication. Here the sample has over a million distinct CDR3 sequences; about 36% occur a single time. The ten largest account for more than 9.5% of the sample.

The hyperthyroidism patients were 18 to 65 years old and newly diagnosed, with a disease duration of less than 2 months. Patients with other autoimmune diseases, uncontrolled infections, pregnancy or lactation were excluded. Diagnosis relied on clinical symptoms, serum thyroxine, TRAb, thyroid ultrasound and orbital computed tomography. Total RNA was extracted with Trizol reagent and quality-checked on an Agilent 2100 Bioanalyzer. Concerning this clonotype: No antigen is known for it. Base qualities are not provided; no much larger clone lies one nucleotide away.

Taken from the germline V gene, the CDR1 and CDR2 loops are SGHRS and YFSETQ. The CDR3 measures 14 amino acids from cysteine to phenylalanine. The read is trimmed to its CDR3 DNA, 42 bases read in frame from base 1. The germline ends are 14 bases apart after V is trimmed by 4 bases and J by 7 bases. The receptor was derived from an adult man with Graves' hyperthyroidism. The rearrangement combines TRBV5-1 with TRBJ2-2; TRBD2 could be the D gene, as 7 bases match. The material sequenced was peripheral blood or thyroid tissue (not recorded which). The DNA reads TGCGCCAGCAGCCTAAGGCGGGGGCTCGGGGAGCTGTTTTTT. Its protein reads: CASSLRRGLGELFF.